The clone carrying this T cell receptor beta chain was observed once. This sample is drawn from a study of technical replicates of blood from a handful of donors. Profiled with immunoSEQ multiplex PCR; TCRdb holds only in-frame clones, not every one. The repertoire holds around 76,000 clones, with 95% to 98% as singletons. V was pared by 2 bases and J by 4 bases, with 6 bases of the junction left unmatched. The CDR3 totals 15 residues. Germline V gene data show CDR1 as SQVTM and CDR2 as ANQGSEA. Sequenced: T cells isolated from PBMCs. This sequence was found in a human donor in good health. This chain links TRBV29-1 with TRBJ1-2; TRBD1 agrees at 11 bases. In DNA form, the CDR3 reads TGCAGCGTTGAAAGGAGTGGGACAGGGGGCTATGGCTACACCTTC. Translated, it gives CSVERSGTGGYGYTF. The complete variable domain, with remaining parts taken from reference TRBV29-1 and TRBJ1-2, reads SAVISQKPSRDICQRGTSLTIQCQVDSQVTMMFWYRQQPGQSLTLIATANQGSEATYESGFVIDKFPISRPNLTFSTLTVSNMSPEDSSIYLCSVERSGTGGYGYTFGSGTRLTVV.